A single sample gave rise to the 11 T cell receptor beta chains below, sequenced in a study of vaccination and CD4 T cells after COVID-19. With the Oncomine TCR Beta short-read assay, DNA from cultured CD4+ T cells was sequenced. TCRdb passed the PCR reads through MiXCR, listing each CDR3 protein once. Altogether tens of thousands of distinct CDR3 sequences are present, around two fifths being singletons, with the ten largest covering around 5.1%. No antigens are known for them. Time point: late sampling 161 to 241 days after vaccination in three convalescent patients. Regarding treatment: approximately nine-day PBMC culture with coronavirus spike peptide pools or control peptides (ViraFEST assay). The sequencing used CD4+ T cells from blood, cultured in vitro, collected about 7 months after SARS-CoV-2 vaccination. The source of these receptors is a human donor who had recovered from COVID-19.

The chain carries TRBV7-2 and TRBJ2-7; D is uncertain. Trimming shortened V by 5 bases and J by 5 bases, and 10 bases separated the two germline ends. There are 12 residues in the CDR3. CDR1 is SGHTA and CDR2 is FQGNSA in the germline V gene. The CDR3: CASSLDTHEQYF. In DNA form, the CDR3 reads TGTGCCAGCAGCCTAGACACCCACGAGCAGTACTTC.

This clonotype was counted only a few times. CDR3 DNA sequence: TGCAGTGCTCGGATCTCCAATGAGCAGTTCTTC. Translating gives CSARISNEQFF. The rearrangement joins TRBV20-1 to TRBJ2-1; D unclear. The ends were cut back, 5 bases at V and 6 bases at J, with 8 bases in the middle. The CDR3 has 11 amino acids. The V gene's germline CDR1 is DFQATT and CDR2 SNEGSKA (reference sequence).

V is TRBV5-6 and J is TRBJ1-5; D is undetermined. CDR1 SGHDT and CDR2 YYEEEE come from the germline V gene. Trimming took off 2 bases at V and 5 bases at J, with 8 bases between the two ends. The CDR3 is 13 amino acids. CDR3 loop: CASSFWGDQPQHF. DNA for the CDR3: TGTGCCAGCAGCTTTTGGGGAGATCAGCCCCAGCATTTT.

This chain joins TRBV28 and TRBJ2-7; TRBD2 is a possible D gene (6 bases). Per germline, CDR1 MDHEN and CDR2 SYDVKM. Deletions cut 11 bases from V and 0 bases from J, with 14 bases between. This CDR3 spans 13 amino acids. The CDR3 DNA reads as TGTGCCGGACGAGCGGGTGGCTCCTACGAGCAGTACTTC. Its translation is CAGRAGGSYEQYF.

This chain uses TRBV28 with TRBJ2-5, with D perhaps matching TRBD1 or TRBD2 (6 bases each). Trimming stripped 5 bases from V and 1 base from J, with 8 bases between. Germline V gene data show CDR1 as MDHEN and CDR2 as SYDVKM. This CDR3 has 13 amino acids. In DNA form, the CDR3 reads TGTGCCAGCAGTCCGGGGGCCCAAGAGACCCAGTACTTC. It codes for CASSPGAQETQYF.

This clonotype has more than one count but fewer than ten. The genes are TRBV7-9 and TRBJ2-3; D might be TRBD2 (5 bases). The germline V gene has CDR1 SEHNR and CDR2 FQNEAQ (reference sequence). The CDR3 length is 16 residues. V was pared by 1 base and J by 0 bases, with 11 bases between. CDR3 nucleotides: TGTGCCAGCAGCTTAGTTGGAGGAGAGAGCACAGATACGCAGTATTTT. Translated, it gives CASSLVGGESTDTQYF.

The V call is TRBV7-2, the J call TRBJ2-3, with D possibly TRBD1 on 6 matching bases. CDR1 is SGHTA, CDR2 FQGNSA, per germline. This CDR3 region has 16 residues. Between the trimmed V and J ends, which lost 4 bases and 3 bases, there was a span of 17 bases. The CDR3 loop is CASSSADRSLTDTQYF. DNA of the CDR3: TGTGCCAGCAGCTCCGCAGACAGGAGCTTAACAGATACGCAGTATTTT.

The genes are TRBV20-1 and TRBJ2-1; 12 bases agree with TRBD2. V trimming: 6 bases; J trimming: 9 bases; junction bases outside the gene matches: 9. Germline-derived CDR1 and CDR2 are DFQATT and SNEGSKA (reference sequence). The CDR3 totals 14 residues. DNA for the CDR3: TGCAGTGCCTTTGGACTAGCGGGATCATTTGAGCAGTTCTTC. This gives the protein CSAFGLAGSFEQFF.

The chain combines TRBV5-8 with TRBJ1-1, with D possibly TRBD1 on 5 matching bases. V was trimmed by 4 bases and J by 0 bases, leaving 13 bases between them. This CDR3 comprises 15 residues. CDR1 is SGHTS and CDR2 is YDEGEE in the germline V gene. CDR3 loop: CASSRGPSLNTEAFF. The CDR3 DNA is TGTGCCAGCAGCAGGGGACCAAGCTTGAACACTGAAGCTTTCTTT.

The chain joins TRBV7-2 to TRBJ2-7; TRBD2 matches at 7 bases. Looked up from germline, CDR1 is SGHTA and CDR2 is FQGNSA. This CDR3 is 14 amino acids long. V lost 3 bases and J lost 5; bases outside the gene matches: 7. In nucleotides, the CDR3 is TGTGCCAGCAGCTTTGTCGCTAGCGGAGACGAGCAGTACTTC. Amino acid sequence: CASSFVASGDEQYF.

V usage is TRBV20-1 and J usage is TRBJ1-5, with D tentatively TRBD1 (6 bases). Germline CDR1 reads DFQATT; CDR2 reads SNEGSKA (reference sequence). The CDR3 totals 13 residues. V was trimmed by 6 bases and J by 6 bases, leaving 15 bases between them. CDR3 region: CSAPRGMGQPQHF. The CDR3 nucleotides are TGCAGTGCCCCAAGGGGGATGGGTCAGCCCCAGCATTTT.